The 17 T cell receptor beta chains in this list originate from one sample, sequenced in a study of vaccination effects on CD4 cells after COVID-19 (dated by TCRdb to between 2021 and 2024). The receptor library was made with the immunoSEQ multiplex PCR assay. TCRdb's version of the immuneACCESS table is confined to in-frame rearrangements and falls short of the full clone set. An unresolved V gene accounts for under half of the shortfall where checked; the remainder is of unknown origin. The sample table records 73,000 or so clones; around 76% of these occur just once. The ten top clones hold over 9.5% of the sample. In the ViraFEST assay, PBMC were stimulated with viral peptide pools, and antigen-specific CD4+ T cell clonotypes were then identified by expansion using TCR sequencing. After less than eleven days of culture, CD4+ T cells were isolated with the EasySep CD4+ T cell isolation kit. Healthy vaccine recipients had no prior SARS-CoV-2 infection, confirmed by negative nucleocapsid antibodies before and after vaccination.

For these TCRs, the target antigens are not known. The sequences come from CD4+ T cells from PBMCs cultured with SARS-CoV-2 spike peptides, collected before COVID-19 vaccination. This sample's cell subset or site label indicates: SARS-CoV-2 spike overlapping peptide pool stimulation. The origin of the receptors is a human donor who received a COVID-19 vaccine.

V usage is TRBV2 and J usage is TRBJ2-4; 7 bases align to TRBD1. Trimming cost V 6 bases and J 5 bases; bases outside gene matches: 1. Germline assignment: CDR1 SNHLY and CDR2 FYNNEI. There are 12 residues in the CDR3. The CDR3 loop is CASSGTENIQYF. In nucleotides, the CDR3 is TGTGCCAGCAGCGGGACAGAAAACATTCAGTACTTC.

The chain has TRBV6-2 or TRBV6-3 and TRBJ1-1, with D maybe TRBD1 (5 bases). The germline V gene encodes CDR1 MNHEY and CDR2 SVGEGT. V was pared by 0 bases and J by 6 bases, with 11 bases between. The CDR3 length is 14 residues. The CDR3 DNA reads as TGTGCCAGCAGTTACTCGTGGGTGGGGGCTGAAGCTTTCTTT. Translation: CASSYSWVGAEAFF.

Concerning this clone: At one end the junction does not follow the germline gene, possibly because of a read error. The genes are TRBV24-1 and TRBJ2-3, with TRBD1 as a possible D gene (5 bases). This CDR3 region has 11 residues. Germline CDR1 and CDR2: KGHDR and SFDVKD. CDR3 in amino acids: CATSDSSGLHF. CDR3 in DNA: TGTGCCACCAGTGATTCTTCAGGGTTGCATTTT.

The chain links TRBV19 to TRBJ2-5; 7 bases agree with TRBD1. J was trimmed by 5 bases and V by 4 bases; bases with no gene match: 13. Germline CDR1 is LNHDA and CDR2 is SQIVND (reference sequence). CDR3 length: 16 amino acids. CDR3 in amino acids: CASSSSGGRFYETQYF. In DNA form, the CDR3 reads TGTGCCAGTAGTAGCTCAGGGGGAAGGTTCTACGAGACCCAGTACTTC.

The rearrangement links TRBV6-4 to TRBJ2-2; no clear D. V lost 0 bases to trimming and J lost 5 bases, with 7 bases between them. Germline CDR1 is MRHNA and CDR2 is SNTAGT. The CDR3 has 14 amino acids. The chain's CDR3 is CASSDSFWTGELFF. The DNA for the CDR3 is TGTGCCAGCAGTGACTCTTTCTGGACCGGGGAGCTGTTTTTT.

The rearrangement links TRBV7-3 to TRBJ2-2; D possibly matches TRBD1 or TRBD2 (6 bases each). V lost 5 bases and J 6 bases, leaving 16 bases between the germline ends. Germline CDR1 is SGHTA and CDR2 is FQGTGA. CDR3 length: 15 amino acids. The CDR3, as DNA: TGTGCCAGCAGCCAGGGGACTCCCCGGGCCGGGGAGCTGTTTTTT. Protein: CASSQGTPRAGELFF.

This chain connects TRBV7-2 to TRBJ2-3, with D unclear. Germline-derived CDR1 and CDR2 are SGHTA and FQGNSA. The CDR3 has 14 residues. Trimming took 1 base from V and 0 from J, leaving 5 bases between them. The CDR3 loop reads CASSLDSSTDTQYF. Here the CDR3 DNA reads TGTGCCAGCAGCTTAGACAGTAGCACAGATACGCAGTATTTT.

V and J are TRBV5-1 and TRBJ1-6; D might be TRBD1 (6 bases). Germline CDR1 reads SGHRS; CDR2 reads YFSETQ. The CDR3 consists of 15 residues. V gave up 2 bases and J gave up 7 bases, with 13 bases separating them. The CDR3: CASSFSGAENSPLHF. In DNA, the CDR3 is TGCGCCAGCAGCTTTTCGGGGGCAGAGAATTCACCCCTCCACTTT.

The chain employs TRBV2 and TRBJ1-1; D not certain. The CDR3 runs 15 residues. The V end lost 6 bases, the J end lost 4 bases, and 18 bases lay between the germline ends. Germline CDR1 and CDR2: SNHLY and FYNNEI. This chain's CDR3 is CASRAQRGGGTEAFF. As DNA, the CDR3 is TGTGCCAGCAGGGCACAACGGGGTGGCGGCACTGAAGCTTTCTTT.

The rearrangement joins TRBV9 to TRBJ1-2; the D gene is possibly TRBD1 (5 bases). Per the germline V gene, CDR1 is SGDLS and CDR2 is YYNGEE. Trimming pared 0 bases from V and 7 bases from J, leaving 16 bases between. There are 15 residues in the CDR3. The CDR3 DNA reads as TGTGCCAGCAGCGTAGGGCCGGACCTAACAGGTGGCTACACCTTC. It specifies CASSVGPDLTGGYTF.

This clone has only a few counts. CDR3: CASSRDNGNQPQHF. DNA of the CDR3: TGTGCCAGCTCGCGGGACAACGGCAATCAGCCCCAGCATTTT. V gene TRBV18 combines with J gene TRBJ1-5, with TRBD1 as a possible D gene (6 bases). Trimming pared 6 bases from V and 2 bases from J, leaving 11 bases between. Germline V gene lookup returns CDR1 KGHSH and CDR2 LQKENI. The CDR3 is 14 residues long.

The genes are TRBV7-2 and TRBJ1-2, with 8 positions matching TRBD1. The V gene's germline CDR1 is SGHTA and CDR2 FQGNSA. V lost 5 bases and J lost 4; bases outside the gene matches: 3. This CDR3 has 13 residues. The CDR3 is CASSQGAGYGYTF. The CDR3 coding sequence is TGTGCCAGCAGCCAGGGGGCAGGCTATGGCTACACCTTC.

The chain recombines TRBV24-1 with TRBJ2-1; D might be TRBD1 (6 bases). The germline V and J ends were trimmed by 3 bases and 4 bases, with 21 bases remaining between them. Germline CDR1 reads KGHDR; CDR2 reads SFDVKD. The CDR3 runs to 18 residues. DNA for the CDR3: TGTGCCACCAGTGATAGGGATACAGGGTCATCCTCGTACAATGAGCAGTTCTTC. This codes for CATSDRDTGSSSYNEQFF.

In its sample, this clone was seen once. The CDR3: CASRKGAGGRETQYF. CDR3 bases: TGTGCCAGCAGAAAGGGGGCGGGGGGTCGAGAGACCCAGTACTTC. This chain links TRBV27 with TRBJ2-5, with TRBD2 as a possible D gene (8 bases). The CDR3 has 15 amino acids. CDR1 and CDR2 from the germline V gene are MNHEY and SMNVEV (reference sequence). V was shortened by 6 bases and J by 4 bases, with 18 bases between the two germline ends.

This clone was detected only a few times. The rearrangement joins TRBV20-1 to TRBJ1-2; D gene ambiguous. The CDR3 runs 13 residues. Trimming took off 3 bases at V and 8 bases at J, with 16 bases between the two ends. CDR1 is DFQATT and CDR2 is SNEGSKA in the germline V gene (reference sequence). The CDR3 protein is CSASTQPGVGYTF. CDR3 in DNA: TGCAGTGCTAGTACACAGCCTGGGGTCGGCTACACCTTC.

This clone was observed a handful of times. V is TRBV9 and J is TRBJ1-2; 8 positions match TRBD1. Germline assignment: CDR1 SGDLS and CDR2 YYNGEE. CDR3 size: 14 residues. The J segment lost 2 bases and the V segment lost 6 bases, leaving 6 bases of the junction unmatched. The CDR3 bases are TGTGCCAGCACCAGAGGACAGGGAAACTATGGCTACACCTTC. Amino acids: CASTRGQGNYGYTF. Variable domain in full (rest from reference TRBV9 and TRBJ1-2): DSGVTQTPKHLITATGQRVTLRCSPRSGDLSVYWYQQSLDQGLQFLIQYYNGEERAKGNILERFSAQQFPDLHSELNLSSLELGDSALYFCASTRGQGNYGYTFGSGTRLTVV.

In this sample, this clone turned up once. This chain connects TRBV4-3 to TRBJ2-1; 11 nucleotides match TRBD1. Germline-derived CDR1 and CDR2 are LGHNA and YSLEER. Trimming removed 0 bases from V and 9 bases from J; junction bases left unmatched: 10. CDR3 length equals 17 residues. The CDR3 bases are TGCGCCAGCAGCCAAGACGTCGGACAGGGGGCTAGGGGTGAGCAGTTCTTC. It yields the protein CASSQDVGQGARGEQFF.